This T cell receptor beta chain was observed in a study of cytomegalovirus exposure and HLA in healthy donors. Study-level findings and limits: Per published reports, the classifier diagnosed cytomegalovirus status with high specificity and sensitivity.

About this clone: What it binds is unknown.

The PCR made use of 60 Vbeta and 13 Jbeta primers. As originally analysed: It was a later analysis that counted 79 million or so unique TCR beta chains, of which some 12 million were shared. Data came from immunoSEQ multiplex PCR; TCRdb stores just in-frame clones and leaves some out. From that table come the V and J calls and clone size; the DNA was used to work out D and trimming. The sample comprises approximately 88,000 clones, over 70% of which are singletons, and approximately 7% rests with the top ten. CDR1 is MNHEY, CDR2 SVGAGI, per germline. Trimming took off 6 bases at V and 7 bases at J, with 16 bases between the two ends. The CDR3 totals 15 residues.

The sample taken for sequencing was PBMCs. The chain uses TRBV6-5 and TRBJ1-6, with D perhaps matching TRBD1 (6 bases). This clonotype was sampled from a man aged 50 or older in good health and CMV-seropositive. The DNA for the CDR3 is TGTGCCAGCAGCCCGGCGGGGGCCCAGAATTCACCCCTCCACTTT. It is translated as CASSPAGAQNSPLHF.